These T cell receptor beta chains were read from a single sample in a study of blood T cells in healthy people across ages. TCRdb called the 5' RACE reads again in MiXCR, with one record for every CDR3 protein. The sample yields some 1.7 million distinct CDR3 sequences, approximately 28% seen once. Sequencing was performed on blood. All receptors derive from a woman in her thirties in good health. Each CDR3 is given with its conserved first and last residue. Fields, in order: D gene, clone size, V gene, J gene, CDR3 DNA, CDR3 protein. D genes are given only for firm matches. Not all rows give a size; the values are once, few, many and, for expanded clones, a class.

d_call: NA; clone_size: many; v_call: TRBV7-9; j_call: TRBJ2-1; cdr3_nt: TGTGCCAGCAGCTTAGCGGGGAGAAAGGATGAGCAGTTCTTC; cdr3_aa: CASSLAGRKDEQFF
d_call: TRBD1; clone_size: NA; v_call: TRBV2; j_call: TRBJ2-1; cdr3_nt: TGTGCCAGCAGTGAAGGGACAGGGCCCAATGAGCAGTTCTTC; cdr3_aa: CASSEGTGPNEQFF
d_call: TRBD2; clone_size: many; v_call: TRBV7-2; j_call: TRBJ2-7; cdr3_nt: TGTGCCAGCAGAGCGGGACGGCTCGAGCAGTACTTC; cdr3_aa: CASRAGRLEQYF
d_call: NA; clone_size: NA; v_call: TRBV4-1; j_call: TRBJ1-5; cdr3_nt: TGCGCCAGCAGCCTGGTCTCGAAGTGGAATCAGCCCCAGCATTTT; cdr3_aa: CASSLVSKWNQPQHF
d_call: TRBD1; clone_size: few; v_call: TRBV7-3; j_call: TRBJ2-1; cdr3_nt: TGTGCCAGCAGCTTTGGGGACAGGGCGGTCGATGAGCAGTTCTTC; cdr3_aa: CASSFGDRAVDEQFF
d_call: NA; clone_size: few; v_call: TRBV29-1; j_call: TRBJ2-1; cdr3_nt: TGCAGCGTTGAAGATCCCAACTACAATGAGCAGTTCTTC; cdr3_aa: CSVEDPNYNEQFF
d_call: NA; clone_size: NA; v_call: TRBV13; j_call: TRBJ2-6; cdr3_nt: TGTGCCAGCAGCTTAGGCCTTTCGGCCTCGTGGCGTTTGGGTGGGGCCAACGTCCTGACTTTC; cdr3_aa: CASSLGLSASWRLGGANVLTF
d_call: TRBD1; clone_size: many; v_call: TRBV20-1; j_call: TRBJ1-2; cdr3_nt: TGCAGTGCTGAGAGGGACAGTGGCTACACCTTC; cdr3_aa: CSAERDSGYTF
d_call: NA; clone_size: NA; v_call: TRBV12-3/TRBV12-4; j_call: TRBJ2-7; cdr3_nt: TGTGCCAGCAGTTTGGGCTACCACTACGAGCAGTACTTC; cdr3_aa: CASSLGYHYEQYF
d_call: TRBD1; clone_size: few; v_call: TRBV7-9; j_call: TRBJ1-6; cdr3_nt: TGTGCCAGCAGCCCATGGACAGGTTATAATTCACCCCTCCACTTT; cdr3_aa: CASSPWTGYNSPLHF
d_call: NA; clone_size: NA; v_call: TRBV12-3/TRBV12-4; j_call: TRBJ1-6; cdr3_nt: TGTGCCAGCAGTTTTGGCGGGCAGGTGTATTCACCCCTCCACTTT; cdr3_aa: CASSFGGQVYSPLHF
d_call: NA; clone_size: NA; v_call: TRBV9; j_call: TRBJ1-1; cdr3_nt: TGTGCCAGCAGCGTAGGGGTCGGAAAAATGGTAGAAGCTTTCTTT; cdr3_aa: CASSVGVGKMVEAFF
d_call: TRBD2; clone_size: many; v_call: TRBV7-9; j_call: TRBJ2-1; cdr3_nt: TGTGCCAGCCCCATCAGCGGCGGGAGGTTGACCTACAATGAGCAGTTCTTC; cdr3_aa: CASPISGGRLTYNEQFF
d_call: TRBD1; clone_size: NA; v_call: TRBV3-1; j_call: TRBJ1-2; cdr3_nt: TGTGCCAGCACCAAACAGGGGACTACCTATGGCTACACCTTC; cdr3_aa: CASTKQGTTYGYTF
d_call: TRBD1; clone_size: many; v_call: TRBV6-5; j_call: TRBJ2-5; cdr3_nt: TGTGCCAGCAGTTTCAGCAGGGGGCTAGGAGAGACCCAGTACTTC; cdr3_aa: CASSFSRGLGETQYF
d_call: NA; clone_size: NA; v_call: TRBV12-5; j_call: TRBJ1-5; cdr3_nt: TGTGCTAGTGGTTTGGAAACGAGGCTACAGCCCCAGCATTTT; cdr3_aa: CASGLETRLQPQHF
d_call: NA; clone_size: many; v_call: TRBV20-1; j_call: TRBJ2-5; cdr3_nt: TGCAGTGCTAGAGTGGGGGCGGGACTTTTTCAAGAGACCCAGTACTTC; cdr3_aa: CSARVGAGLFQETQYF
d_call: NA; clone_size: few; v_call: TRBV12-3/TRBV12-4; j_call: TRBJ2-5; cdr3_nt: TGTGCCTGCAGTTTTATCTTAGGAGAGACCCAGTACTTC; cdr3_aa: CACSFILGETQYF
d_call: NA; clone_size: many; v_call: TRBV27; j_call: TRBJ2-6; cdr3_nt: TGTGCCAGCAGTTTATGGCGCAATCCCTCTGGGGCCAACGTCCTGACTTTC; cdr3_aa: CASSLWRNPSGANVLTF
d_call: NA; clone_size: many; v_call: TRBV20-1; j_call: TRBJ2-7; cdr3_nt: TGCAGTGCTAGCGAGCGAACCTACGAGCAGTACTTC; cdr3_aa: CSASERTYEQYF
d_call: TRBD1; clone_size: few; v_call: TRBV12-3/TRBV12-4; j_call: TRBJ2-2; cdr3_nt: TGTGCCAGCAGTGGGGACAGGGGAACGAACACCGGGGAGCTGTTTTTT; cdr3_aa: CASSGDRGTNTGELFF
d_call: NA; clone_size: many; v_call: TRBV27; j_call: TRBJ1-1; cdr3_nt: TGTGCCAGCAGTTCCATCGGGACTCCTAATAGGGCTTTCTTT; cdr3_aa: CASSSIGTPNRAFF
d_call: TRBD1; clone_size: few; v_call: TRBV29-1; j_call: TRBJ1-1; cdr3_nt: TGCAGCGTTGAAGTACAGGGGGAAGCTTTCTTT; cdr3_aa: CSVEVQGEAFF
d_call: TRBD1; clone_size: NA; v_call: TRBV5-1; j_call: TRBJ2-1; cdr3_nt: TGCGCCAGCAGCTCCGGTACAGGGGGCAGTGAGCAGTTCTTC; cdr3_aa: CASSSGTGGSEQFF
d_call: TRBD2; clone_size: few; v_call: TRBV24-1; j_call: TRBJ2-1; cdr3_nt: TGTGCCACCAGTGATGCAACTAGCGGGAGGAACAATGAGCAGTTCTTC; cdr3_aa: CATSDATSGRNNEQFF
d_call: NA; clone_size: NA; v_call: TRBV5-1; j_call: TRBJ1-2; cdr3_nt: TGCGCCAGCAGCTTGGGGACAGAGCAACACTATGGCTACACCTTC; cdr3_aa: CASSLGTEQHYGYTF
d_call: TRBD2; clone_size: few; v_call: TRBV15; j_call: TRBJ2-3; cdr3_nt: TGTGCCACCAGCAGAGATGAGCTAGCGGGGAGCACAGATACGCAGTATTTT; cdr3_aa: CATSRDELAGSTDTQYF
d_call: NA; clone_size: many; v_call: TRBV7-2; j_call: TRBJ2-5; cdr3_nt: TGTGCCAGCAGCTTAGTAAGGGGAGGCGGTAGCTTGTACTTC; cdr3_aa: CASSLVRGGGSLYF
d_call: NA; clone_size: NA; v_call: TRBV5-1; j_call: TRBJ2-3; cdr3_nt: TGCGCCAGCAGCTTGGCCTCAGCCGCAGATACGCAGTATTTT; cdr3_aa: CASSLASAADTQYF
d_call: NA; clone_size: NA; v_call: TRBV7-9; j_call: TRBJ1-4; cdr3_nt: TGTGCCAGCAGCACAGGGATGAATGAAAAACTGTTTTTT; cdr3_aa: CASSTGMNEKLFF
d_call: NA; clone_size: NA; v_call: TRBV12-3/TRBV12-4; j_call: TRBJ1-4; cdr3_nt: TGTGCCAGCACCGAGGGGTTGACTAATGAAAAACTGTTTTTT; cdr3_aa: CASTEGLTNEKLFF
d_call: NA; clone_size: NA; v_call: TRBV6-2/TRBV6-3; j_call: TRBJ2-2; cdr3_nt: TGTGCCAGCAGTTACTCGAGGCAGACCGGGGAGCTGTTTTTT; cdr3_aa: CASSYSRQTGELFF
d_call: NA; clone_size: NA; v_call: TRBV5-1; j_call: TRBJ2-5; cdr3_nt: TGCGCCAGCAGCTTGGCAGCCGGGGGTGGAGAGACCCAGTACTTC; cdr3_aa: CASSLAAGGGETQYF
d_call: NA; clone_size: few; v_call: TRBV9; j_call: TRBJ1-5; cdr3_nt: TGTGCCAGCAGCGTGACAGGTACTAATCAGCCCCAGCATTTT; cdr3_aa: CASSVTGTNQPQHF
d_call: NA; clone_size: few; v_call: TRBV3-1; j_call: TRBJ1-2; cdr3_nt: TGTGCCAGCAGCCAGGATTCATCTGGGTTAGCTGGCTACACCTTC; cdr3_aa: CASSQDSSGLAGYTF
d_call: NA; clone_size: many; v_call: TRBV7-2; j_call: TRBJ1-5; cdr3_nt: TGTGCCAGCAGCCCGAGGACAGCCCAACCCCAGCATTTT; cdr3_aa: CASSPRTAQPQHF
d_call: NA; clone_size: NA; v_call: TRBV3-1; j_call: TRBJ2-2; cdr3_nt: TGTGCCAGCAGCGCAGGAGGACAGCCGACCGGGGAGCTGTTTTTT; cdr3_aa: CASSAGGQPTGELFF
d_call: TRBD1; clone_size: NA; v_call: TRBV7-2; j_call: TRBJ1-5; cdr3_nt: TGTGCCAGCTCTTTGGAGACAGGGGTCAATCAGCCCCAGCATTTT; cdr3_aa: CASSLETGVNQPQHF
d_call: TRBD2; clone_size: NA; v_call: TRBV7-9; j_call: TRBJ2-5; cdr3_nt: TGTGCCAGCAGCCCCGCTGGGAGCGGGGGGTCTCAAGAGACCCGGTACTTC; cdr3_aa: CASSPAGSGGSQETRYF
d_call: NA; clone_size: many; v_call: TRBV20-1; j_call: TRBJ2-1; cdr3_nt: TGCAGTGCTAGCTCCAGGTGGGGGGTCTCCTACAATGAGCAGTTCTTC; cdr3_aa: CSASSRWGVSYNEQFF
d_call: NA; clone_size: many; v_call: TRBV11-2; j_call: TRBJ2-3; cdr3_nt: TGTGCCAGCAGCTTAGATTCGGCTTCAGATACGCAGTATTTT; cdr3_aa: CASSLDSASDTQYF
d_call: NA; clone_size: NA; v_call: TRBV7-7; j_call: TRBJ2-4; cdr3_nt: TGTGCCAGCAGCACCCACAGGGAGGCCAAAAACATTCAGTACTTC; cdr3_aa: CASSTHREAKNIQYF
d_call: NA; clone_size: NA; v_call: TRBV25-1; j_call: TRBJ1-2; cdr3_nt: TGTGCCAGCAGTGAAACCAGGGGCTATGGCTACACCTTC; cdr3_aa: CASSETRGYGYTF
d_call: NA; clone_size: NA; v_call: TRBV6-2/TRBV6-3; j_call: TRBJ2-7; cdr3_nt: TGTGCCAGCACCACTAGCTCCTACAATGAGCAGTACTTC; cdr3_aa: CASTTSSYNEQYF
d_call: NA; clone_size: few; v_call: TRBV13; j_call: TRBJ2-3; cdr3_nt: TGTGCCAGCCTCGTGGGGGGAACAGATACGCAGTATTTT; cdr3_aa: CASLVGGTDTQYF
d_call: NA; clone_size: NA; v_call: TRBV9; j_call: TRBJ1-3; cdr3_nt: TGTGCCAGCAGCGTAGAAGGTCGCTCTGGAAACACCATATATTTT; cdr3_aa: CASSVEGRSGNTIYF
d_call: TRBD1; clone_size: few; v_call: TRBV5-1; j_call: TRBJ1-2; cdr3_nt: TGCGCCAGCAACCCGGGGACAGGGGGAGACTATGGCCACACCTTC; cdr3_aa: CASNPGTGGDYGHTF
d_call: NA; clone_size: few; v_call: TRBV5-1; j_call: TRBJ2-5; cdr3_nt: TGCGCCAGCAGCTTATCCGTCGGGGGAACAGAGACCCAGTACTTC; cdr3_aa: CASSLSVGGTETQYF
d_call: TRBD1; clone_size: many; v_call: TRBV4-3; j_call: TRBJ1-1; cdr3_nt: TGCGCCAGCAGCCAGGTACAGGGGACTGAAGCTTTCTTT; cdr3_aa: CASSQVQGTEAFF
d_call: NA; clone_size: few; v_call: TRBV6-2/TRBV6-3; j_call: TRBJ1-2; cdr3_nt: TGTGCCAGCAGTCGGGACACCTCTCCTGGCTACACCTTC; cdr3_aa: CASSRDTSPGYTF
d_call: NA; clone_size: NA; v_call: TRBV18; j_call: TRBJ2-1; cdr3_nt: TGTGCCAGCTCACTCAGCAGCGAGCACCCCCACAATGAGCAGTTCTTC; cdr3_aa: CASSLSSEHPHNEQFF
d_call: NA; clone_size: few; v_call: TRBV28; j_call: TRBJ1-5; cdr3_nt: TGTGCCGTGGGGGAAAAAAAGCCCCAGCATTTT; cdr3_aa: CAVGEKKPQHF
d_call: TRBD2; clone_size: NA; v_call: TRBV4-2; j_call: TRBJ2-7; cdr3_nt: TGTGCCAGCAGCCAATCCCCAGCGGGGGGGCCCGACGAGCAGTACTTC; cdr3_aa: CASSQSPAGGPDEQYF
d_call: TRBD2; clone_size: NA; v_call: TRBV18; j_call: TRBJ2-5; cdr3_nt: TGTGCCAGCTCACCACCGACACTAGCGGGTGGAGAGACCCAGTACTTC; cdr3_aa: CASSPPTLAGGETQYF